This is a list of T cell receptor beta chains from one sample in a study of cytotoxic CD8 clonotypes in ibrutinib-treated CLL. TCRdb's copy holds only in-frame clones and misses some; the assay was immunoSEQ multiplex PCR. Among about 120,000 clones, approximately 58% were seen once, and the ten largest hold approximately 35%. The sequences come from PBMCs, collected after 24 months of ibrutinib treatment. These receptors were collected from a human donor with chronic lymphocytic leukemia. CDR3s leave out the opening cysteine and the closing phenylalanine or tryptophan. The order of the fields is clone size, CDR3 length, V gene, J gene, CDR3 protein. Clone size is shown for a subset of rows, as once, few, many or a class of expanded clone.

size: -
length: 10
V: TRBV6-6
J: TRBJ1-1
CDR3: ASSYDGRRAF

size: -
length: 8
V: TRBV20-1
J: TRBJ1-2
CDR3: SASQNGYT

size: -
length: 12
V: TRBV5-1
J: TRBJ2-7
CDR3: ASSLEQASYEQY

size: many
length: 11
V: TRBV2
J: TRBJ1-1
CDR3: ASSGRGNTEAF

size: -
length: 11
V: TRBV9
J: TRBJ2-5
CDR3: ASSVVPLETQY

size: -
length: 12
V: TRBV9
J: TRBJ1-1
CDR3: ASSPRDTGTEAF

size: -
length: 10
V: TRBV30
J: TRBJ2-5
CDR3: AWNHGRETQY

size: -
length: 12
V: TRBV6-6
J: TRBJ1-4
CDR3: ASSWDRGQEKLF

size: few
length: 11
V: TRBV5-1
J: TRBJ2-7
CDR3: ASSSTGEGEQY

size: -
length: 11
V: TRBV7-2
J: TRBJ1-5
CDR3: ASSPSFLEPQH

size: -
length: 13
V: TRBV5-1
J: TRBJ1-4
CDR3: ASSRGGGGEEKLF

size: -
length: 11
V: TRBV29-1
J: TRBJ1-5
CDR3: SVRQGAREPQH

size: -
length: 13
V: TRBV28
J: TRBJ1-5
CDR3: ASSLRQPHGQPQH

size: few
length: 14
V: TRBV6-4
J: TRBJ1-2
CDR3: ASSDSRQGAYYGYT

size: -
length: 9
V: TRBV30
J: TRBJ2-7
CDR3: AWRTHYEQY

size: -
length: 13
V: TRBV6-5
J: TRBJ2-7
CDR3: ASSYSSGASYEQY

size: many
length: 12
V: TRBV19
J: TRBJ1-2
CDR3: ASSRGTANYGYT

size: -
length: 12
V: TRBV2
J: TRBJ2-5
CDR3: ASTRSGEMETQY

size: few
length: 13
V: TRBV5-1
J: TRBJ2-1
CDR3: ASSLEFPSGDEQF

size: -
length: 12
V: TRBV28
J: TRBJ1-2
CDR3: ASRRDRSSYGYT

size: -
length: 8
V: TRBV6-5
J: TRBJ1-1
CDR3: ASGRTEAF

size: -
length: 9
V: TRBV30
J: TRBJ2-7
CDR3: AWSVLTEQY

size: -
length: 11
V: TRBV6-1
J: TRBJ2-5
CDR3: ASSGYRVETQY

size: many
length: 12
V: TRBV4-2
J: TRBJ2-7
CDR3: ASSQAGHRDEQY

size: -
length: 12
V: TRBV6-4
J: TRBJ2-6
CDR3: ASSDFSGANVLT

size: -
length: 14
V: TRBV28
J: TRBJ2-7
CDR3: ASSPSGTGMVYEQY